This T cell receptor beta chain was sequenced in a study of shared clonotypes between healthy human individuals (dated by TCRdb to the early 2020s). About the investigation overall: A couple of women and a few men aged 18 to 49 years were included in the cohort. Blood TCR repertoires of four to six healthy adults were deeply sequenced to estimate repertoire size and the extent of clonotype sharing between individuals. For each donor, three plates each were used for CD4 naive and CD4 memory, two plates were used for CD8 naive, and one plate was used for CD8 memory. Leukapheresis yielded between about 0.85 and 10 billion PBMCs per donor. To increase sequencing depth and limit assay-specific biases, TCR repertoire library preparation and sequencing were carried out by different laboratories using diverse techniques. What the study reported, not specific to this receptor: Pairwise subsampling indicated that sequencing depth was expected to affect the degree of clonotype sharing among donors. Rarefaction of sorted-subset datasets indicated incomplete sequencing despite the large sequencing depth. Sharing across four donors was observed for around 5% of naive CD4, 3% to 4% of naive CD8, over 2% of memory CD4, and around 0.42% of memory CD8 clonotypes. Clonotypes shared by all four sorted-subset donors showed higher generation probabilities than non-shared clonotypes. Larger estimated clonotype richness was generally found for naive subsets than for memory subsets. Because the study included only a small number of donors, the genetic and exposure-history diversity represented was limited. Sampling was limited to blood, and TCR repertoires in tissue likely differ from TCR repertoires in blood.

Donors were healthy HIV-negative adults with no recently reported acute infections or vaccinations. All donors were Caucasian adults living in Nashville, Tennessee, USA. CD4+ T cells were enriched through magnetic negative selection, after which naive cells were positively selected on CD45RA and the remaining negative fraction served as the memory subset. Blood was obtained by leukapheresis, after which PBMCs were separated by Ficoll-Histopaque density gradient centrifugation and cryopreserved in liquid nitrogen vapor phase. Analytical flow cytometry was used to check the purity and quantity of each magnetically sorted T cell population. Genomic DNA was isolated from each sorted fraction and quantified by UV absorbance on a Nanodrop 2000c. The germline V gene (reference sequence) supplies CDR1 SGHKS and CDR2 YYEKEE. The CDR3 contains 16 residues, cysteine and phenylalanine counted. Only the CDR3 portion is preserved as DNA: 48 bases, with reading frame beginning at the first base.

Using the deep immunoSEQ assay, TCR CDR3 regions were amplified from genomic DNA by multiplex PCR. Genomic DNA extracted from each cell subset was distributed evenly over all wells of several immunoSEQ 96-well plates, and each plate served as one replicate. For sorted subsets, roughly 200 ng of genomic DNA, equivalent to some 30,000 T cell genomes, went into each replicate PCR. The purified libraries were quantified using a Qubit 3.0 fluorometer, sized with a Bioanalyzer 2100, and then quantified again using the KAPA Library Quantification kit. Each immunoSEQ 96-well plate was sequenced on its own single-read 150-cycle Illumina NextSeq 550 flow cell. The original methods were these. Because the immunoSEQ output included only junctional sequences and no quality scores, the filtering could not be the same as the filtering used for full-length reads. Sequences were annotated with PyIR, a Python wrapper for IgBLAST v1.9, and V/J genes and CDR3 were assigned using IMGT germline references. Reads were removed for weak V/J assignments (E-value above 1e-6), missing CDR3, stop codons, out-of-frame junctions, or ambiguous translated residues. A V3J clonotype was defined by an identical inferred V gene, J gene, and CDR3 amino acid sequence. To compute the percentage overlap between repertoires, the number of shared unique clonotypes was divided by the size of the smaller repertoire. RTK rarefaction, the Chao1 estimator, and Recon v2.1 estimates of unobserved clonotypes were used to assess repertoire richness. For all TCRbeta clonotypes obtained by the gDNA method from several donors, generation probabilities were computed with OLGA. In TCRdb, the immuneACCESS table is reduced to in-frame sequences with V and J assigned. These tables do not hold every clone; where another copy was compared, an unresolved V gene accounts for under half, and the others remain unexplained. V and J calls plus clone size are reproduced from that table; the DNA served to infer D and trimming. Counted in this sample were 2 million to 3 million clones; approximately 93% of them appeared once. The ten biggest clones cover about 0.39% of the sample.

A remark on this clone: There is no known antigen for this receptor. No much larger clone exists at a distance of one base, and base qualities are not known.

The chain employs TRBV5-5 and TRBJ2-5, with 9 junctional bases fitting TRBD2. The DNA end is more similar to TRBJ2-7, so the J call may be wrong. Material: naive CD4+ T cells from PBMCs. In light of the paper, this sample's cell subset or site label describes: CD45RA+ positively selected. The sequence was obtained from a man in his late teens or twenties in good health. Some clones in this sample may be carry-over from other donors' samples. At the DNA level, the sequence is TGTGCCAGCAGCTCTACCGCTAGCGGGATCTCCTACGAGCAGTACTTC. Its amino acids are CASSSTASGISYEQYF.